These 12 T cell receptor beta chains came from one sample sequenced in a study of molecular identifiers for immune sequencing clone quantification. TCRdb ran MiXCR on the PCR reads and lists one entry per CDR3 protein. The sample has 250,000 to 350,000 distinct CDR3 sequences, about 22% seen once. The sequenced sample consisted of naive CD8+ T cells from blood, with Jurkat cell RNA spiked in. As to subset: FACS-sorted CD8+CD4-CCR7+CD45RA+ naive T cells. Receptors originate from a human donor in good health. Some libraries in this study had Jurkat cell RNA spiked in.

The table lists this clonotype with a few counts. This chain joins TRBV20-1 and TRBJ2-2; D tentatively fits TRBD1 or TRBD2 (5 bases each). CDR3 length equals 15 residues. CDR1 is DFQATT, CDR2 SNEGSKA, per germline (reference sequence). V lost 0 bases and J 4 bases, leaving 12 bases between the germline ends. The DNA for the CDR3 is TGCAGTGCTAGAGATCGGGGCGGTTCCACCGGGGAGCTGTTTTTT. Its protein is CSARDRGGSTGELFF.

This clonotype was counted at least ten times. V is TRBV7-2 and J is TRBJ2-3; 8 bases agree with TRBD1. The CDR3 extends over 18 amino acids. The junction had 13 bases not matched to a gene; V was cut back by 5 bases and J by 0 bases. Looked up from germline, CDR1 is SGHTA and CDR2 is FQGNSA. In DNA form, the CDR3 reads TGTGCCAGCAGCCCCTGGTACAGGGGGTCGCTTAGCACAGATACGCAGTATTTT. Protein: CASSPWYRGSLSTDTQYF.

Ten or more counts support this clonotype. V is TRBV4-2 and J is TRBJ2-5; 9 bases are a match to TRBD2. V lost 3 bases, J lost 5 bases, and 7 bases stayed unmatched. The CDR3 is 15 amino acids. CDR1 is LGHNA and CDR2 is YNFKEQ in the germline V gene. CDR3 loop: CASSQVAGVGETQYF. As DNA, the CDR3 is TGTGCCAGCAGCCAGGTAGCGGGAGTCGGGGAGACCCAGTACTTC.

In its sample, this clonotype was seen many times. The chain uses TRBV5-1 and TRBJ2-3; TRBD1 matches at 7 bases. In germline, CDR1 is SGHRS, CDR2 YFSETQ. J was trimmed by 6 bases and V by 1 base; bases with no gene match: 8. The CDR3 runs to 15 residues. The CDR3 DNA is TGCGCCAGCAGCTTGCTGGGACAGTGGGACGATACGCAGTATTTT. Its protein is CASSLLGQWDDTQYF. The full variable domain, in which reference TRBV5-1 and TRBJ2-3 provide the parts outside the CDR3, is KAGVTQTPRYLIKTRGQQVTLSCSPISGHRSVSWYQQTPGQGLQFLFEYFSETQRNKGNFPGRFSGRQFSNSRSEMNVSTLELGDSALYLCASSLLGQWDDTQYFGPGTRLTVL.

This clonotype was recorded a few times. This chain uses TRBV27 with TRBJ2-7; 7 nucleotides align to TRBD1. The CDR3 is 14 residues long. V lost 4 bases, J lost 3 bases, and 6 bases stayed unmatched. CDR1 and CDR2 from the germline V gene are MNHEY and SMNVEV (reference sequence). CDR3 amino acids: CASSSNDRDYEQYF. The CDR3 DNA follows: TGTGCCAGCAGTTCGAACGACAGGGACTACGAGCAGTACTTC.

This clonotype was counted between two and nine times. The CDR3 nucleotides read TGTGCCAGCAGCTACCGCAGGGGAGAGAGCTCCTACAATGAGCAGTTCTTC. Translated, it gives CASSYRRGESSYNEQFF. The genes are TRBV11-2 and TRBJ2-1; a weak D match, TRBD1 (6 bases). V shed 4 bases and J shed 0 bases, with 16 bases lying between them. CDR1 SGHAT and CDR2 FQNNGV come from the germline V gene. This CDR3 region has 17 residues.

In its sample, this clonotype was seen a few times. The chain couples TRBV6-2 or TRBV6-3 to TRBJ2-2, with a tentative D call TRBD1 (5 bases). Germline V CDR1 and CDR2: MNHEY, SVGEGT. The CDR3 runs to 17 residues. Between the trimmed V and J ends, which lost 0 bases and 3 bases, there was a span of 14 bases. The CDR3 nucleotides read TGTGCCAGCAGTTACTCGTTTGGGGCCATTGACACCGGGGAGCTGTTTTTT. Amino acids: CASSYSFGAIDTGELFF.

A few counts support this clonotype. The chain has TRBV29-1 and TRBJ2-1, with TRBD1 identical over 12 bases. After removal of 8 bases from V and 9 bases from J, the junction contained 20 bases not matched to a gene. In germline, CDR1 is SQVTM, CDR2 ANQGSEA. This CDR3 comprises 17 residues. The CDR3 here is CSTPPPNRDRGLGEQFF. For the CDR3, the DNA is TGCAGCACTCCCCCCCCTAACCGGGACAGGGGGCTCGGTGAGCAGTTCTTC.

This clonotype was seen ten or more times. The CDR3 loop reads CASSLLGTGNTIYF. For the CDR3, the DNA is TGTGCCAGCAGCTTATTGGGAACTGGAAACACCATATATTTT. The chain has TRBV13 and TRBJ1-3; D unclear. This CDR3 comprises 14 residues. Looked up from germline, CDR1 is PRHDT and CDR2 is FYEKMQ (reference sequence). Trimming removed 2 bases from V and 2 bases from J, with 7 bases in between. The variable domain in full, completed from reference TRBV13 and TRBJ1-3, reads AAGVIQSPRHLIKEKRETATLKCYPIPRHDTVYWYQQGPGQDPQFLISFYEKMQSDKGSIPDRFSAQQFSDYHSELNMSSLELGDSALYFCASSLLGTGNTIYFGEGSWLTVV.

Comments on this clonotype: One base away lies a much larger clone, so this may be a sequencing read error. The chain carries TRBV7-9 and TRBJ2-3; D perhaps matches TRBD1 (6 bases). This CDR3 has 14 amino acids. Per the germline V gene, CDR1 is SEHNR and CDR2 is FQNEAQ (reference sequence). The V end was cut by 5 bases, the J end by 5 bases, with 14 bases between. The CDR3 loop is CASSRGRGRDTQYF. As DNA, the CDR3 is TGTGCCAGCAGCCGGGGCAGGGGTAGAGATACGCAGTATTTT. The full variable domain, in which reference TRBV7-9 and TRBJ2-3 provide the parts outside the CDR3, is DTGVSQNPRHKITKRGQNVTFRCDPISEHNRLYWYRQTLGQGPEFLTYFQNEAQLEKSRLLSDRFSAERPKGSFSTLEIQRTEQGDSAMYLCASSRGRGRDTQYFGPGTRLTVL.

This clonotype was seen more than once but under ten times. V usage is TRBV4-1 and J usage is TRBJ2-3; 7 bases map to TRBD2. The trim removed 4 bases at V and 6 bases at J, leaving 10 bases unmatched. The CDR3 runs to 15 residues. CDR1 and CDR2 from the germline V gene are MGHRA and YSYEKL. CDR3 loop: CASSLMGGSRDTQYF. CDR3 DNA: TGCGCCAGCAGCCTAATGGGGGGGAGTAGGGATACGCAGTATTTT.

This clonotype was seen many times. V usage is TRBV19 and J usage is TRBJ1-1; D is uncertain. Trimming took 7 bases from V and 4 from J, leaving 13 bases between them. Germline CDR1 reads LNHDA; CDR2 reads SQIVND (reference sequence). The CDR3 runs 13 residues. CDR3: CASITTGVTEAFF. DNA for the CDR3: TGTGCCAGTATTACGACGGGAGTCACTGAAGCTTTCTTT.